A single sample gave rise to the 2 T cell receptor beta chains below, sequenced in a study of metastatic and nonmetastatic thyroid tumors. No patient received treatment before thyroid surgery. Via MiXCR, TCRdb re-called the PCR reads. The sample gives roughly 20,000 clones, 35% to 40% of which show up once; about 30% is in the top ten. Sequenced: tumor tissue. The receptors stem from a female donor with papillary thyroid cancer or a benign thyroid nodule (not recorded which). Some clones in this sample may be carry-over from other donors' samples.

The gene calls are TRBV30 and TRBJ2-7; TRBD2 agrees at 7 bases. CDR1 is GTSNPN, CDR2 SVGIG, per germline (reference sequence). This CDR3 is 11 amino acids long. Trimming removed 1 base from V and 11 bases from J; junction bases left unmatched: 5. DNA of the CDR3: TGTGCCTGGAGTGACCGGGAGGTTAAGTACTTC. This encodes CAWSDREVKYF.

The chain combines TRBV11-2 with TRBJ1-2, with D uncertain. There are 16 residues in the CDR3. V was cut by 4 bases and J by 4 bases, with 19 bases left in between. CDR1 and CDR2 (germline): SGHAT, FQNNGV. The CDR3 region has the DNA TGTGCCAGCAGCTCCCTCCGTAGGCAGGCGGCCTATGGCTACACCTTC. As protein: CASSSLRRQAAYGYTF.